This TCR beta chain originates from a study of OX40 agonist ivuxolimab in advanced cancers. Study details: The group had a mean age of 60 years, ranged from about 20 to 79, and was 82.7% male. Eligibility rules accepted prior anti-PD-1, anti-PD-L1 or anti-CTLA-4 therapy, and roughly 42% had some.

Measured with immunoSEQ multiplex PCR; TCRdb has only the in-frame clones, and not every one. The data show around 76,000 clones, 75% to 85% seen once. This clone was seen a single time. Material: CD4+ or CD8+ T cells sorted from blood, obtained in a trial of the OX40 agonist ivuxolimab. The clonotype originates from an adult with an advanced solid tumor such as melanoma, head and neck, liver or kidney cancer.

The CDR3 DNA sequence: TGCAGTGCTTCAGAGGCGTACGAGCAGTACTTC. Translation: CSASEAYEQYF. The gene calls are TRBV20-1 and TRBJ2-5; no clear D gene. The last part of the DNA fits TRBJ2-7 better; the J call may be wrong. In germline, CDR1 is DFQATT, CDR2 SNEGSKA (reference sequence). The CDR3 has 11 residues.